The present TCR beta chain was sequenced within a study of T cells after yellow fever vaccination (dated by TCRdb to between 2018 and 2021). For the wider study: The SMART-Seq v4 Ultra Low Input RNA kit was used to prepare libraries from fractions with low cell numbers. To follow T-cell clones before and after both primary and booster YFV17D yellow fever vaccination, bulk TCR alpha and beta repertoires underwent longitudinal sequencing. Two healthy male donors, one aged 18 to 30 and one aged 30 to 40 years, were included in the cohort. Bulk PBMC replicates and cell subsets were isolated from blood drawn at multiple timepoints before and after both primary and secondary immunization. Overall results and qualifications from the work: The secondary T-cell response was found to be weaker but faster than the primary response, with a peak reached on day 5 rather than on day 15. Most clones expanded after primary vaccination (around 97% of CD4 and roughly 90% of CD8) were re-detected after the booster, suggesting that broad memory maintenance occurred. Because the study included only a couple of donors, the extent to which the findings can be generalized is limited. A small share of clonotypes was detected in both CD4 and CD8 compartments, with the overlap likely arising from convergent recombination. Because abundant contaminating clonotypes from the bulk population could be contained in FACS-sorted repertoires, computational filtering was required.

The label giving this sample's treatment or condition can be read as: live attenuated yellow fever vaccine strain. A standard Ficoll-Paque protocol was used to isolate PBMCs from peripheral blood. CD4 and CD8 T-cell fractions were isolated with Dynabeads CD4 and CD8 positive selection kits. RNA was extracted with TriZol from bulk PBMCs, CD4 and CD8 fractions, and dextramer-positive and dextramer-negative fractions. This clonotype was counted between two and nine times. The antigen it binds to is not known. No base-level quality is on record; no much larger clone is a single base apart. TCRdb shows the sequencer as Illumina NovaSeq 6000. TCR cDNA was made using 5'RACE template switching, a step that added a universal primer site and unique molecular identifiers. Priming for cDNA synthesis came from both the TCR alpha and TCR beta constant segments. Library amplification involved two PCR steps, and the second step added sample barcodes and sequencing adapters. Sequencing of the libraries was done on either Illumina HiSeq 2500 (2x100 bp) or NovaSeq (2x150 bp). On the authors' methods: MIGEC was used to demultiplex reads and collapse the reads into UMI consensus sequences, and MiXCR was used for V(D)J alignment. Using edgeR on replicate PBMC samples, clonotypes were called vaccine-responding if FDR was below 0.01 and the log2 fold change was above 5 up to day 15. CD4 or CD8 identity was assigned to each bulk clonotype according to whether the clonotype was present at higher abundance in the sequenced CD4 repertoire or the sequenced CD8 repertoire. TCRdb reran the public reads through fastp at Q25 and MiXCR, keeping productive beta chains. CDR3 protein duplicates are merged, each entry listing the most common genes and DNA. TCRdb, not the authors, supplied the V and J calls. The sample table holds some 220,000 distinct CDR3 sequences, of which 3% to 3.5% were seen once. The ten most abundant clones make up under 3.5% of the sample.

The germline V gene sets CDR1 to ENHRY and CDR2 to SYGVKD. V lost 0 bases and J lost 2 bases; the stretch between them is 12 bases long. Taken from cysteine to phenylalanine, the CDR3 has 16 residues. The kept DNA is CDR3 alone, 48 bases in frame from the first base. This sequence was found in a man aged 18-30 years who received the YFV17D yellow fever vaccine. The chain employs TRBV10-3 and TRBJ2-3; possibly the D gene is TRBD1, per 7 matching bases. The specimen was CD4+ T cells sorted from PBMCs, collected 10 days after the yellow fever booster vaccination. The nucleotides read TGTGCCATCAGTGAGTCCCCCAGGGGGGTCACAGATACGCAGTATTTT. It is translated as CAISESPRGVTDTQYF.